These 21 T cell receptor beta chains originate from one sample sequenced in a study of OX40 agonist ivuxolimab in advanced cancers. This table comes from immunoSEQ multiplex PCR, and its TCRdb copy is limited to in-frame clones, with some not included. Of 15,000 or so clones in the sample, roughly 80% were seen once. Sample: CD4+ or CD8+ T cells sorted from blood, taken in a trial of the OX40 agonist ivuxolimab. The receptors here all came from an adult with an advanced solid tumor such as melanoma, head and neck, liver or kidney cancer.

V usage is TRBV18 and J usage is TRBJ2-5, with a weak D call TRBD2 (6 bases). Trimming cost V 6 bases and J 1 base, with 12 bases left between them. Germline V gives CDR1 KGHSH, CDR2 LQKENI. The CDR3 covers 14 residues. CDR3 sequence (DNA): TGTGCCAGCTCCTCAACCGGGGGCCAAGAGACCCAGTACTTC. It is translated as CASSSTGGQETQYF.

This chain connects TRBV6-5 to TRBJ2-7; D is undetermined. The CDR3 is 13 residues long. Germline V gene lookup returns CDR1 MNHEY and CDR2 SVGAGI. The ends were cut back, 0 bases at V and 5 bases at J, with 8 bases in the middle. The CDR3 here is CASSYSRRNEQYF. The CDR3 nucleotides are TGTGCCAGCAGTTACTCGAGAAGGAACGAGCAGTACTTC.

This clone was counted a few times. The V gene is TRBV28, the J gene TRBJ2-5; 7 nucleotides align to TRBD2. CDR1 is MDHEN, CDR2 SYDVKM, per germline. CDR3 length equals 15 residues. The V segment lost 7 bases and the J segment 4 bases; nucleotides outside the gene matches: 12. The CDR3 coding sequence is TGTGCCAGCACCCTCTCGAGCGGGACGGTAGAGACCCAGTACTTC. Amino acids: CASTLSSGTVETQYF.

The J gene is TRBJ2-7, the V gene TRBV7-6; D unresolved. Germline-derived CDR1 and CDR2 are SGHVS and FNYEAQ. This CDR3 is built from 13 residues. V was cut by 5 bases and J by 5 bases, with 13 bases left in between. The CDR3: CASSQSGLHEQYF. The CDR3 nucleotides are TGTGCCAGCAGCCAGTCAGGTCTACACGAGCAGTACTTC.

This sequence joins TRBV28 and TRBJ2-5; TRBD1 aligns across 8 bases. The CDR3 contains 15 residues. V gave up 0 bases and J gave up 3 bases; unmatched junction bases: 3. Looked up from germline, CDR1 is MDHEN and CDR2 is SYDVKM. The CDR3 DNA sequence: TGTGCCAGCAGTTTATGGACAGGGGATAAAGAGACCCAGTACTTC. Protein: CASSLWTGDKETQYF.

The V gene is TRBV19, the J gene TRBJ2-7; D is uncertain. Deletions cut 3 bases from V and 2 bases from J, with 14 bases between. The CDR3 loop spans 15 amino acids. Germline V gene sequence: CDR1 LNHDA, CDR2 SQIVND (reference sequence). CDR3: CASSIYGRSTYEQYF. The CDR3 DNA follows: TGTGCCAGTAGTATCTATGGCAGGTCAACCTACGAGCAGTACTTC.

This clone has a handful of counts. The chain carries TRBV29-1 and TRBJ1-1, with D hard to call. The germline V gene has CDR1 SQVTM and CDR2 ANQGSEA. V was shortened by 4 bases and J by 0 bases, with 0 bases between the two germline ends. This CDR3 spans 10 amino acids. The CDR3 coding sequence is TGCAGCGTTGTGAACACTGAAGCTTTCTTT. Translation gives CSVVNTEAFF.

The gene calls are TRBV7-6 and TRBJ2-2; D remains unclear. Deletions cut 5 bases from V and 4 bases from J, with 8 bases between. There are 13 residues in the CDR3. Germline values: CDR1 SGHVS, CDR2 FNYEAQ. The CDR3 region is CASSRDGTGELFF. CDR3 nucleotide sequence: TGTGCCAGCAGCCGTGACGGCACCGGGGAGCTGTTTTTT.

The rearrangement joins TRBV9 to TRBJ2-7; a weak D match, TRBD1 (6 bases). The CDR3 runs 12 residues. V was shortened by 0 bases and J by 6 bases, with 7 bases between the two germline ends. Germline V gene lookup returns CDR1 SGDLS and CDR2 YYNGEE. CDR3 protein: CASSVVGGEQYF. The DNA for the CDR3 is TGTGCCAGCAGCGTAGTAGGGGGCGAGCAGTACTTC.

A few counts support this clone. This chain connects TRBV7-9 to TRBJ2-7, with D possibly being TRBD2 (5 bases). The CDR3 is 14 amino acids. The germline V and J ends were trimmed by 2 bases and 2 bases, with 10 bases remaining between them. Germline lookup yields CDR1 SEHNR and CDR2 FQNEAQ (reference sequence). CDR3 nucleotides: TGTGCCAGCAGCTTAACCGGGAACCCCTACGAGCAGTACTTC. Its protein is CASSLTGNPYEQYF.

J is TRBJ1-2 and V is TRBV27; D uncertain. The ends were cut back, 4 bases at V and 7 bases at J, with 10 bases in the middle. The CDR3 is 12 amino acids. The germline V gene encodes CDR1 MNHEY and CDR2 SMNVEV (reference sequence). The CDR3 sequence: CASSSSLGGYTF. CDR3 nucleotide sequence: TGTGCCAGCAGTTCCAGCCTTGGTGGCTACACCTTC.

This clone was detected ten times or more. V is TRBV27 and J is TRBJ1-2, with 8 bases that match TRBD1. With V trimmed by 10 bases and J by 4 bases, 2 bases remained unmatched. Germline V gene data show CDR1 as MNHEY and CDR2 as SMNVEV (reference sequence). CDR3 length: 11 residues. CDR3 protein: CATQGAYGYTF. In DNA form, the CDR3 reads TGTGCCACCCAGGGGGCCTATGGCTACACCTTC.

The rearrangement joins TRBV29-1 to TRBJ2-5; 7 bases are a match to TRBD1. The CDR3 loop spans 13 amino acids. V lost 0 bases and J lost 3; bases outside the gene matches: 1. Looked up from germline, CDR1 is SQVTM and CDR2 is ANQGSEA. DNA for the CDR3: TGCAGCGTTGAAGATCAGGGGGAAGAGACCCAGTACTTC. It yields the protein CSVEDQGEETQYF.

This chain links TRBV2 with TRBJ1-1; 8 bases are a match to TRBD1. This CDR3 comprises 16 residues. Germline CDR1 is SNHLY and CDR2 is FYNNEI. The V gene end was trimmed by 1 base and the J gene end by 0 bases; junction bases not matched to a gene: 4. The CDR3 spells CASSEVGQGMNTEAFF. CDR3 nucleotides: TGTGCCAGCAGTGAAGTCGGACAGGGAATGAACACTGAAGCTTTCTTT.

With respect to this clone: A junction boundary mismatches the germline segment, possibly from a read error. The chain employs TRBV7-7 and TRBJ2-1; 11 positions match TRBD2. The V gene's germline CDR1 is SSHAT and CDR2 FNYEAQ (reference sequence). This CDR3 contains 18 residues. In DNA form, the CDR3 reads TGTGCTAGCAGCTTAAATGGTAGGGGACTAGCGGACTACAATGAGCAGTTCTTC. Translating gives CASSLNGRGLADYNEQFF.

V usage is TRBV5-1 and J usage is TRBJ2-1; D remains ambiguous. CDR3 length: 14 amino acids. Deletions cut 1 base from V and 0 bases from J, with 5 bases between. From germline, CDR1 is SGHRS and CDR2 YFSETQ. The CDR3 is CASSLLSSYNEQFF. The DNA of the CDR3 is TGCGCCAGCAGCTTGTTGAGCTCCTACAATGAGCAGTTCTTC.

This sequence joins TRBV7-9 and TRBJ2-1; 10 bases fit TRBD1. Germline lookup yields CDR1 SEHNR and CDR2 FQNEAQ (reference sequence). This CDR3 has 14 amino acids. V lost 3 bases to trimming and J lost 7 bases; unmatched junction nucleotides: 3. DNA of the CDR3: TGTGCCAGCAGCTTTGGGACAGGGGAAAATGAGCAGTTCTTC. Its translation is CASSFGTGENEQFF.

The gene calls are TRBV5-8 and TRBJ2-3; the match to TRBD1 covers 11 bases. V lost 5 bases, J lost 2 bases, and 7 bases stayed unmatched. The CDR3 spans 16 residues. CDR1 SGHTS and CDR2 YDEGEE come from the germline V gene. CDR3 in amino acids: CASSKPGQGVTDTQYF. CDR3 DNA sequence: TGTGCCAGCAGTAAGCCGGGACAGGGGGTCACAGATACGCAGTATTTT.

V gene TRBV4-1 combines with J gene TRBJ2-1; D is perhaps TRBD2 (6 bases). The germline gives CDR1 MGHRA, CDR2 YSYEKL. The CDR3 is 18 residues long. The V gene lost 4 bases and the J gene lost 0 bases, with 19 bases spanning the gap. The CDR3 coding sequence is TGCGCCAGCAGCCGTGCAGATTCCTTCGGGAGCTCCTACAATGAGCAGTTCTTC. Residues: CASSRADSFGSSYNEQFF.

This clone was observed a single time. The chain links TRBV18 to TRBJ2-7, with TRBD1 matching over 9 bases. The V segment lost 2 bases and the J segment 4 bases; nucleotides outside the gene matches: 6. CDR3 length: 15 amino acids. CDR1 is KGHSH and CDR2 is LQKENI in the germline V gene. The CDR3 coding sequence is TGTGCCAGCTCACCAACCGGGACAGGGTCGTACGAGCAGTACTTC. Its translation: CASSPTGTGSYEQYF.

The chain has TRBV5-5 and TRBJ1-1; the D is unclear. Germline CDR1 SGHKS, CDR2 YYEKEE (reference sequence). This CDR3 comprises 13 residues. V shed 0 bases and J shed 2 bases, with 5 bases lying between them. The CDR3 DNA reads as TGTGCCAGCAGCTTGGGGGAAAACACTGAAGCTTTCTTT. Translation gives CASSLGENTEAFF.